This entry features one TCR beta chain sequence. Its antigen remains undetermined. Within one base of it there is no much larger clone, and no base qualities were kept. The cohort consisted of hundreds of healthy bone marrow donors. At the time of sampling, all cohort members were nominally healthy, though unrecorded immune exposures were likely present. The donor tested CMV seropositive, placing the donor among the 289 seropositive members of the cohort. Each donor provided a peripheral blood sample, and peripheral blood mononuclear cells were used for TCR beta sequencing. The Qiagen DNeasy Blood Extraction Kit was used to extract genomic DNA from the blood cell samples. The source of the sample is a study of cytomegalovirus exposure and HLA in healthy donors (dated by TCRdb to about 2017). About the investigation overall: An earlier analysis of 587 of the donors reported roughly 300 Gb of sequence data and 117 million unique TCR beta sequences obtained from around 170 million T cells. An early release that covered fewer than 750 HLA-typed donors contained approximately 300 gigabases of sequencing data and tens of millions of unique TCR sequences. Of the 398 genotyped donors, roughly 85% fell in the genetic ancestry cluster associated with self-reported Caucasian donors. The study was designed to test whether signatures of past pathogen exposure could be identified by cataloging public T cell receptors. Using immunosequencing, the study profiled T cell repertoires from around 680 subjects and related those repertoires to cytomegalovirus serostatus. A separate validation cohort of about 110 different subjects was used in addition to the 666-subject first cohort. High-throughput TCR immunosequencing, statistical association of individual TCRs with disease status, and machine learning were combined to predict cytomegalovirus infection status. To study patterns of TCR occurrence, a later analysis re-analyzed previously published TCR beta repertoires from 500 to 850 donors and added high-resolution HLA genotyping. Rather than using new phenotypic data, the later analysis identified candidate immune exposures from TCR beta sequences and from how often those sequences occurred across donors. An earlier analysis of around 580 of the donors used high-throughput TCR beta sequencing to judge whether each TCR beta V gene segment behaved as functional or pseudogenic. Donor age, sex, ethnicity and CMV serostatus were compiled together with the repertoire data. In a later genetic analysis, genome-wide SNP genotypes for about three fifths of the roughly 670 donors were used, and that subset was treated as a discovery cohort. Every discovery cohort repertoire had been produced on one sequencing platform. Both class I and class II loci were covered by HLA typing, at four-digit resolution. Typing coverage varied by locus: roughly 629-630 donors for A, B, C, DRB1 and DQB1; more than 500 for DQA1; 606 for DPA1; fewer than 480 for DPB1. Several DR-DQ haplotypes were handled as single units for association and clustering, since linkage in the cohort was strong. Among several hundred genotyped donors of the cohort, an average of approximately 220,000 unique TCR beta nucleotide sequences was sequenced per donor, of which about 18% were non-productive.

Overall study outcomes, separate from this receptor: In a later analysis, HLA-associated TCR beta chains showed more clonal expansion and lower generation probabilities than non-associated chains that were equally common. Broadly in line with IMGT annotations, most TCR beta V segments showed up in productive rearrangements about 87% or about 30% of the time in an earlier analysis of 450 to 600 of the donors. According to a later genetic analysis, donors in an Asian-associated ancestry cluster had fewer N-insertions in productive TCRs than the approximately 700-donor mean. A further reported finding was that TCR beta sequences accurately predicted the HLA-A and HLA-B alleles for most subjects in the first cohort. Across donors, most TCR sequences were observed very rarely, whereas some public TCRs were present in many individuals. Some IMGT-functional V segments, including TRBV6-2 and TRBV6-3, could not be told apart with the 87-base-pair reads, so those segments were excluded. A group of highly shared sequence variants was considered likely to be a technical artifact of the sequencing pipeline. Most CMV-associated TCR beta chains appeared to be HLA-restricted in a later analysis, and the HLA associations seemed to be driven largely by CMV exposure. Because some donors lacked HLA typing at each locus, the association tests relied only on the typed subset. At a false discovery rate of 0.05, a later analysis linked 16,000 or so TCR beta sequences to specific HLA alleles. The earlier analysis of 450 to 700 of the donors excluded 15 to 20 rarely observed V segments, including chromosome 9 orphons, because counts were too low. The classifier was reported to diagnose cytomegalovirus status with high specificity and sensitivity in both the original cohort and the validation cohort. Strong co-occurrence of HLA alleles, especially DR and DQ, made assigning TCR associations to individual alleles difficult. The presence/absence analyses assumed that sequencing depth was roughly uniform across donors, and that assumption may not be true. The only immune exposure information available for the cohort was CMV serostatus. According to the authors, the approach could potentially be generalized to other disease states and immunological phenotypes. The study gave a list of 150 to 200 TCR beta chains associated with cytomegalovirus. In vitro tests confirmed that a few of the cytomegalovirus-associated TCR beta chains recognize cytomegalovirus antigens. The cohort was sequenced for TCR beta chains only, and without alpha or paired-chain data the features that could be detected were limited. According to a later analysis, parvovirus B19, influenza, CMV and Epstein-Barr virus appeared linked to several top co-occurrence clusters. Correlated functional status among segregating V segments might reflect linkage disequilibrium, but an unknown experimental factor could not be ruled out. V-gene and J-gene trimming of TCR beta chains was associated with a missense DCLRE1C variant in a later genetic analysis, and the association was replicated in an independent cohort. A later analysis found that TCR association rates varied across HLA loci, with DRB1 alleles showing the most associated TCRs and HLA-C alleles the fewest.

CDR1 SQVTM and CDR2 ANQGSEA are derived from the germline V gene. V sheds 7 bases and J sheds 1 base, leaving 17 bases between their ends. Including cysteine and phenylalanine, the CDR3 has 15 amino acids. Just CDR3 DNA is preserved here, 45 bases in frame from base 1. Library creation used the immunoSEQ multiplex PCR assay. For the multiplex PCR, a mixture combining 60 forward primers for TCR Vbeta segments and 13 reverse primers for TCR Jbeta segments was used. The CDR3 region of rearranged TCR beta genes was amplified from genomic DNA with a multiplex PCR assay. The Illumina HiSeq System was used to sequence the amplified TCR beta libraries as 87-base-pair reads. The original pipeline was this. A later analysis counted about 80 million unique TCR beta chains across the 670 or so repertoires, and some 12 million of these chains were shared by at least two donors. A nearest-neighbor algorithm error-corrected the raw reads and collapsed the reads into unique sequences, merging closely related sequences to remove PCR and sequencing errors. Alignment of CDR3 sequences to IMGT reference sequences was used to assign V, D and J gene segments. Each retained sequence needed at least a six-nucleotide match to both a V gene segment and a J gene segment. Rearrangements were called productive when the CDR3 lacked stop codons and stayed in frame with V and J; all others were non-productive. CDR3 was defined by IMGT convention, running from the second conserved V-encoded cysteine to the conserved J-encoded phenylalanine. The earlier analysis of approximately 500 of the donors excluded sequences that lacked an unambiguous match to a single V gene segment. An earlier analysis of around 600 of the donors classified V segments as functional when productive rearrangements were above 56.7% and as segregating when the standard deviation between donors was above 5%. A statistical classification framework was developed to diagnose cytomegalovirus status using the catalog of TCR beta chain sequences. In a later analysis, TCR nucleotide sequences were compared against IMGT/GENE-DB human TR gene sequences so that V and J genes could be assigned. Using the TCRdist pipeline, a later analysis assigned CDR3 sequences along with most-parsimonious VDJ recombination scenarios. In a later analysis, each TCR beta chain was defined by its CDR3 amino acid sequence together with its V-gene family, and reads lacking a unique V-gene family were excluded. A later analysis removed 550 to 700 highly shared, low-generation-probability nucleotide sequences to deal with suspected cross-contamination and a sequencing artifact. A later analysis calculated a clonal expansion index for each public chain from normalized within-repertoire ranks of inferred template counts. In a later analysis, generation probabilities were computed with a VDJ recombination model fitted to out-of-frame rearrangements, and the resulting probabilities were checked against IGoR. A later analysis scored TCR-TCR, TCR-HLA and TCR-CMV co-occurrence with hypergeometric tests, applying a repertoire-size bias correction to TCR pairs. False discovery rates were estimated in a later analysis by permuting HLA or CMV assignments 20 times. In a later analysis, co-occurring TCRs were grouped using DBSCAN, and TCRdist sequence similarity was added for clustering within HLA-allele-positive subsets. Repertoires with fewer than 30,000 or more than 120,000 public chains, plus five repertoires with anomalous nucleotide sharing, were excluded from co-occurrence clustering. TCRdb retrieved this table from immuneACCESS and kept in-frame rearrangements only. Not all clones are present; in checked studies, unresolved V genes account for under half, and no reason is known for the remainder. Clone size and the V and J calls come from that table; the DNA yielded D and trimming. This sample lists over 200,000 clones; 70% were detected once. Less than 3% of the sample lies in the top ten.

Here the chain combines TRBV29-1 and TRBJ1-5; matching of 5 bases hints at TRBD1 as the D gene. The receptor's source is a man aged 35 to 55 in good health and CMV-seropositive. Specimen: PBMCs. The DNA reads TGCAGCGACCCTAGGGGCGGGGGAAGCAATCAGCCCCAGCATTTT. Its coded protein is CSDPRGGGSNQPQHF.